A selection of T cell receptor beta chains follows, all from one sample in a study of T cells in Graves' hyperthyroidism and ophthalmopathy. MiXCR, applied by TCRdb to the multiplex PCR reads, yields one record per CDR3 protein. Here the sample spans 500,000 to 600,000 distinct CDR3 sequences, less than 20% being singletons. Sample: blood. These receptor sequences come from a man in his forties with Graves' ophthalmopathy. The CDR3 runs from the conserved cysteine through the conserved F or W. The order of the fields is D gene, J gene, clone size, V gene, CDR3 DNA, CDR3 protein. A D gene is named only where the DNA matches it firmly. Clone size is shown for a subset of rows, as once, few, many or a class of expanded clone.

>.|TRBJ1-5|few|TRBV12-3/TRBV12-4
TGTGCCAGCAGCCAGGCCGGACACAACAATCAGCCCCAGCATTTT
CASSQAGHNNQPQHF
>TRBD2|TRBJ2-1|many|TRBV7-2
TGTGCCAGCAGCTTAGATGAGTTGGCTAGCGGGAGGTCTGAGCAGTTCTTC
CASSLDELASGRSEQFF
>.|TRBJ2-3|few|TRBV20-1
TGCAGTGCTAGAGAGGAGGGACTCCCGACGGATACGCAGTATTTT
CSAREEGLPTDTQYF
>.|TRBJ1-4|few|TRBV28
TGTGCCAGCAGGGTAGGGTTTTATGAAAAACTGTTTTTT
CASRVGFYEKLFF
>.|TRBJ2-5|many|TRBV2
TGTGCCAGCAGTGAACGGGGGAAGGGAGAGACCCAGTACTTC
CASSERGKGETQYF
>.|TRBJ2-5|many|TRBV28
TGTGCCAGCAGTTCGGTCGCGAGTGGACTGTGGGGAGAGACCCAGTACTTC
CASSSVASGLWGETQYF
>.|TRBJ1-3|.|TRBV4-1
TGCGCCAGCAGCCCCCTGGGACGGATCTCTGGAAACACCATATATTTT
CASSPLGRISGNTIYF
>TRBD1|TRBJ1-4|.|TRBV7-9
TGTGCCAGCAGCTTGGGGACAGGGGCTAGTGAAAAACTGTTTTTT
CASSLGTGASEKLFF
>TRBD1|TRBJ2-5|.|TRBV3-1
TGTGCCAGCAGCCCCTCGGACAGGAAAGAGACCCAGTACTTC
CASSPSDRKETQYF
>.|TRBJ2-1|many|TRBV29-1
TGCAGCGTTGAGCGCGGGAATGAGCAGTTCTTC
CSVERGNEQFF
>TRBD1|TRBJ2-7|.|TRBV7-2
TGTGCCAGCAGCTTAGTGGGGACAGGGCACGACGAGCAGTACTTC
CASSLVGTGHDEQYF
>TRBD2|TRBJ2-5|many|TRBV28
TGTGCCAGCAGTTTATATCTGCTAGCGGGCCCTGTGGAGACCCAGTACTTC
CASSLYLLAGPVETQYF
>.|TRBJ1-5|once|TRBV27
TGTGTCAGCAGTTTGAGGGGGGGGCAGGGGAGCAATCAGCCCCAGCATTTT
CVSSLRGGQGSNQPQHF
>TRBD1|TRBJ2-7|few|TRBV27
TGTGCCAGCAGACAGGGGGGATCGCGGGGAGAGCAGTACTTC
CASRQGGSRGEQYF
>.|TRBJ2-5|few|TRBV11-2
TGTGCCAGCAGCCCCTCTGATGCCTGGTACTCCCGGCGGCAAGAGACCCAGTACTTC
CASSPSDAWYSRRQETQYF
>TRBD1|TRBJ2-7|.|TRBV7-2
TGTGCCAGCAGCCGACGGGGACAGGGGGCGCAATCTGGCGAGCAGTACTTC
CASSRRGQGAQSGEQYF
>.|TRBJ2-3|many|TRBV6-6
TGTGCCAGCAGTTACAGGGGTTTAAGTTCAGATACGCAGTATTTT
CASSYRGLSSDTQYF
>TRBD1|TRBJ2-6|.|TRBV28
TGTGCCAGCAGCCTAGACAGGGGGCCGAGCTCTGGGGCCAACGTCCTGACTTTC
CASSLDRGPSSGANVLTF
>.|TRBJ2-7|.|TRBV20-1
TGCAGTGCCTCTTATAAGTTGCCAGGGCAGAACTACGAGCAGTACTTC
CSASYKLPGQNYEQYF
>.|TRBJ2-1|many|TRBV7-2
TGTGCCAGCAGCTTAGCATGGGGAGCGAGCAATGAGCAGTTCTTC
CASSLAWGASNEQFF
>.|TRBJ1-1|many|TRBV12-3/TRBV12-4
TGTGCCAGCAGTTTCGAGGGGGGCGGCACTGAAGCTTTCTTT
CASSFEGGGTEAFF
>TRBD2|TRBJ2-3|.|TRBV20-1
TGCAGTGCTCCTCTAGCGGGGGGGCCGGTAGATACGCAGTATTTT
CSAPLAGGPVDTQYF
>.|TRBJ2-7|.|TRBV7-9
TGTGCCAGCAGCCTCTACACGGCCTACGAGCAGTACTTC
CASSLYTAYEQYF
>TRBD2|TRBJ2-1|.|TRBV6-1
TGTGCCAGCAGTGAAGCTAGCGGGGGCAAAAGCAGCTCCTACAATGAGCAGTTCTTC
CASSEASGGKSSSYNEQFF
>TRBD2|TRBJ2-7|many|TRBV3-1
TGTGCCAGCAGCCAATTCTCGCTAGCGGATTCCTACGAGCAGTACTTC
CASSQFSLADSYEQYF
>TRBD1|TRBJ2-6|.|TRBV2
TGTGCCAGCAGTGTCCCGGGACAGGGTGCCAACGTCCTGACTTTC
CASSVPGQGANVLTF
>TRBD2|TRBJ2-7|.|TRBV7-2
TGTGCCAGCACCGTTAGCGGGAATAACGAGCAGTACTTC
CASTVSGNNEQYF
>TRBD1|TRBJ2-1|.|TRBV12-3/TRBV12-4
TGTGCCAGCAGGCAACAGGGGGCGCGGAGTGAGCAGTTCTTC
CASRQQGARSEQFF
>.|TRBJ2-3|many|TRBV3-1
TGTGCCAGCAGCCAGCCGGACAGATACCGGTCCACAGATACGCAGTATTTT
CASSQPDRYRSTDTQYF
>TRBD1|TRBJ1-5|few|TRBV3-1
TGTGCCAGCAGCCAAGGGACTCCTTGGGACAGTCTTCCCAGCAATCAGCCCCAGCATTTT
CASSQGTPWDSLPSNQPQHF
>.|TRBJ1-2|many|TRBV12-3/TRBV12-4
TGTGCCAGCAGCTTTGATCTGGGGGGGGCGTATAACTATGGCTACACCTTC
CASSFDLGGAYNYGYTF
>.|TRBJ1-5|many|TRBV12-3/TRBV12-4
TGTGCCAGCAGGCAAACAGCGATCAATCAGCCCCAGCATTTT
CASRQTAINQPQHF
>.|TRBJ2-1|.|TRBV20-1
TGCAGTGCTACCCGGGACTACAATGAGCAGTTCTTC
CSATRDYNEQFF
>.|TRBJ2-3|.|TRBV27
TGTGCCAGCAGCCCCCTGGACACTAGCACAGATACGCAGTATTTT
CASSPLDTSTDTQYF
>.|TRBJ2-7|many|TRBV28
TGTGCCAGCAGTCAACTCCACGAGCAGTACTTC
CASSQLHEQYF
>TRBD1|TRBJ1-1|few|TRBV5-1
TGCGCCAGCAGCTTGTTTGGGGACAGGAACACTGAAGCTTTCTTT
CASSLFGDRNTEAFF
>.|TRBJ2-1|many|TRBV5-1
TGCGCCAGCAGCGTAGACTTCTCCTACAATGAGCAGTTCTTC
CASSVDFSYNEQFF
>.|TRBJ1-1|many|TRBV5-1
TGCGCCAGCAGCTTGGGTGGACGTCAAGCTTTCTTT
CASSLGGRQAFF
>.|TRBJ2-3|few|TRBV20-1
TGCAGTGCCCCCCCTGTGGGGAATACGCAGTATTTT
CSAPPVGNTQYF
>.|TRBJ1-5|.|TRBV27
TGTGCCAGCGGTGTCCCCGGGAAGCAGCCCCAGCATTTT
CASGVPGKQPQHF
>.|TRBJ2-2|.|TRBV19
TGTGCCAGTAGCCGGGACGCAAACACCGGGGAGCTGTTTTTT
CASSRDANTGELFF
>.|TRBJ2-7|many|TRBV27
TGTGCCAGCAGTTCCCTCTCAAGCTCCTACGAGCAGTACTTC
CASSSLSSSYEQYF
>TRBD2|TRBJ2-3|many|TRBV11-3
TGTGCCAGCAGCCCGGGGGGACCGAGCACAGATACGCAGTATTTT
CASSPGGPSTDTQYF
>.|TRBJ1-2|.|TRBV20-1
TGCAGTGCCTCCTCCCGGACTAATGGCTACACCTTC
CSASSRTNGYTF
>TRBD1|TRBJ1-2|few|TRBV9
TGTGCCAGCAGCGACACAGGGGAGAGGGGCTACACCTTC
CASSDTGERGYTF
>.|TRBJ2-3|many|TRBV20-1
TGCAGTGCTAGAGGCAGGAGTACGCAGTATTTT
CSARGRSTQYF
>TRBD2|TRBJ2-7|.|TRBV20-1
TGCAGTGCTAGACGGGGCGATCGCGGGAGCTCCTACGAGCAGTACTTC
CSARRGDRGSSYEQYF
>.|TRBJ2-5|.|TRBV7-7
TGTGCTAGCAGCTTAGGGACCGGGACCCAGACCCAGTACTTC
CASSLGTGTQTQYF
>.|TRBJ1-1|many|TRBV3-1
TGTGCCAGCAGCCCCCATCCAGGCATGAACACTGAAGCTTTCTTT
CASSPHPGMNTEAFF
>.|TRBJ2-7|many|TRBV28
TGTGCCAGCGAAGACATGAGCTCCTACGAGCAGTACTTC
CASEDMSSYEQYF
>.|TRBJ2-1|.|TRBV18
TGTGCCAGCTCACCTTCCACGGGACAATACAATGAGCAGTTCTTC
CASSPSTGQYNEQFF
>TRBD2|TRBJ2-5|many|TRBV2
TGTGCCAGCAGCCGACTAGCGGGAGGCTCCGTGCAGACCCAGTACTTC
CASSRLAGGSVQTQYF
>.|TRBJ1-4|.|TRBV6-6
TGTGCCAGCAGTTACGGGGGGGGGTGGAATGAAAAACTGTTTTTT
CASSYGGGWNEKLFF
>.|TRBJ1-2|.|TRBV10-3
TGTGCCATCACCCAAGGTGAAGGCTACACCTTC
CAITQGEGYTF
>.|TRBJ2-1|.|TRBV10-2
TGCGCCAGCAAGTCTGGGCTAGCCGGACCAAGTAATGAGCAGTTCTTC
CASKSGLAGPSNEQFF
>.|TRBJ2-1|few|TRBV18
TGTGCCAGCTCACCAGCCGTCGTGAATGGGCAGTTCTTC
CASSPAVVNGQFF
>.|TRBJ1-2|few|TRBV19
TGTGCCAGTAGGCTACGCAGCGGTTATGGCTACACCTTC
CASRLRSGYGYTF
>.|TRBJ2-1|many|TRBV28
TGTGCCAGCAGTTCACCGAGCTACAATGAGCAGTTCTTC
CASSSPSYNEQFF
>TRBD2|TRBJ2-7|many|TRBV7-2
TGTGCCAGCAGCTTAGGTCTAGCGGGATTCTCCTACGAGCAGTACTTC
CASSLGLAGFSYEQYF